This T cell receptor beta chain was documented in a study of shared clonotypes between healthy human individuals. Notes on this clone: Antigen unknown.

Data came from immunoSEQ multiplex PCR; TCRdb stores just in-frame clones and leaves some out. The sample lists just over 2,000,000 clones, 90% to 95% occurring once. CD45RA-negative memory and CD45RA+ naive subsets were split from the CD4+ cells. Study-level results: Blood was the only sampled material, and tissue repertoires likely differ.

The CDR3 has 14 residues. Germline V gene lookup returns CDR1 SGHTA and CDR2 FQGNSA. V shed 5 bases and J 3 bases; nucleotides not matched to a gene: 5. The source material was naive CD4+ T cells sorted from blood. Subset: CD45RA+ positively selected. This sequence was found in a man aged 18 to 35 in good health. The chain is built from TRBV7-2 and TRBJ2-7; 9 nucleotides match TRBD1. The CDR3 DNA reads as TGTGCCAGCAGCCAAGGACAGGGGCTCTACGAGCAGTACTTC. As protein: CASSQGQGLYEQYF.